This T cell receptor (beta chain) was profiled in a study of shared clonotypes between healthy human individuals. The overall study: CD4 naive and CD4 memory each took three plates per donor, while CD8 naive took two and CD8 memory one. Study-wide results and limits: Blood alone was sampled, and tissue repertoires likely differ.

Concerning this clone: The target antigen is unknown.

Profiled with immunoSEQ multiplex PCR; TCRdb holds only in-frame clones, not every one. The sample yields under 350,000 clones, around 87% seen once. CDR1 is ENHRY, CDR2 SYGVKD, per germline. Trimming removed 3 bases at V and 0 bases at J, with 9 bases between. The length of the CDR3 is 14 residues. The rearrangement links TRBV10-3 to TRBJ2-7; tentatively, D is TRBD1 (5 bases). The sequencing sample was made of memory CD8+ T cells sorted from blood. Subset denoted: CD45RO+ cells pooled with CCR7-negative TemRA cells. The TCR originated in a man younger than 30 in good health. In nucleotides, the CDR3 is TGTGCCATCAGTGATGACAGAAGCTCCTACGAGCAGTACTTC. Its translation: CAISDDRSSYEQYF.